The clone carrying this TCR beta chain was picked up a small number of times. Its antigen is not identified. This sample was taken from a study of cytomegalovirus exposure and HLA in healthy donors. Notes on the study in general: Reportedly, diagnosis of cytomegalovirus status by the classifier showed high specificity and sensitivity. Cytomegalovirus association was listed for under 200 TCR beta chains. CMV antigen specificity was confirmed in vitro for a few CMV-associated chains. The tendency of first-cohort TCR clusters to co-occur in the roughly 130 validation repertoires emerged from a later analysis.

The table came from immunoSEQ multiplex PCR; TCRdb's copy has only in-frame clones and leaves some out. The data show 150,000 or so clones, approximately 86% seen once. The sample taken for sequencing was PBMCs. The receptor was derived from a man aged 25-40 years in good health and CMV-seropositive.

The CDR3 nucleotides are TGTGCCAGCTCACCACTGAGTCCAACCAAAAACATTCAGTACTTC. Translated, it gives CASSPLSPTKNIQYF. The rearrangement joins TRBV18 to TRBJ2-4; no clear D. The CDR3 has 15 residues. Germline loops: CDR1 KGHSH, CDR2 LQKENI. V lost 1 base and J lost 2, with 9 bases in between.